A selection of T cell receptor beta chains follows, all from one sample in a study of shared clonotypes between healthy human individuals. This table comes from immunoSEQ multiplex PCR, and its TCRdb copy is limited to in-frame clones, with some not included. The sample comprises 2 million to 2.5 million clones, under 95% of which are singletons, and 0.37% rests with the top ten. The sequencing sample was made of naive CD4+ T cells from PBMCs. The source of these receptors is a man younger than 35 in good health. Some clones in this sample may be carry-over from other donors' samples. CDR3s include the opening cysteine and the closing phenylalanine or tryptophan. Fields, in order: D gene, clone size, J gene, V gene, CDR3 length, CDR3 protein, CDR3 DNA. The D gene is left open where the match is weak. The size of a clone is reported for some rows only, either as once, few or many, or as a class for expanded clones.

TRBD1,-,TRBJ2-1,TRBV25-1,16,CASSELWTGVRDEQFF,TGTGCCAGCAGTGAACTTTGGACAGGGGTGAGGGATGAGCAGTTCTTC
-,-,TRBJ2-7,TRBV4-3,16,CASSQDRDSTTYEQYF,TGCGCCAGCAGCCAAGACCGGGACTCGACCACCTACGAGCAGTACTTC
-,-,TRBJ1-1,TRBV6-1,14,CASSHEWGGTEAFF,TGTGCCAGCAGTCACGAATGGGGTGGCACTGAAGCTTTCTTT
-,-,TRBJ2-7,TRBV27,14,CASSPAGTSTRQYF,TGTGCCAGCAGCCCAGCCGGGACCTCAACTCGGCAGTACTTC
-,once,TRBJ1-2,TRBV18,15,CASSLQGSTISGYTF,TGTGCCAGCTCACTACAAGGGTCCACTATCTCTGGCTACACCTTC
TRBD2,-,TRBJ2-1,TRBV18,15,CASSPRLAGLNEQFF,TGTGCCAGCTCACCCAGACTAGCGGGATTGAATGAGCAGTTCTTC
-,-,TRBJ1-2,TRBV7-8,13,CASSLGRNYGYTF,TGTGCCAGCAGCTTAGGACGTAACTATGGCTACACCTTC
TRBD1,-,TRBJ2-3,TRBV28,15,CASSLIGQGRNTQYF,TGTGCCAGCAGCCTGATTGGACAGGGGAGGAATACGCAGTATTTT
-,-,TRBJ1-3,TRBV4-2,17,CASSQDLGQNSGNTIYF,TGTGCCAGCAGCCAAGACCTCGGACAGAACTCTGGAAACACCATATATTTT
TRBD2,-,TRBJ2-3,TRBV4-2,17,CASSQDVGAGEADTQYF,TGTGCCAGCAGCCAAGATGTGGGAGCGGGAGAGGCAGATACGCAGTATTTT
-,-,TRBJ2-6,TRBV5-1,18,CASTSYRDASSGANVLTF,TGCGCCAGCACTTCTTACCGGGACGCAAGCTCTGGGGCCAACGTCCTGACTTTC
-,-,TRBJ2-2,TRBV2,13,CASTPEDTGELFF,TGTGCCAGCACCCCTGAAGACACCGGGGAGCTGTTTTTT
TRBD1,-,TRBJ2-7,TRBV6-6,11,CASAGGYEQYF,TGTGCCAGCGCAGGGGGCTACGAGCAGTACTTC
TRBD1,-,TRBJ2-5,TRBV29-1,14,CSAGGTGGVETQYF,TGCAGCGCAGGTGGGACAGGGGGCGTGGAGACCCAGTACTTC
-,-,TRBJ2-5,TRBV11-2,13,CASSPGGVETQYF,TGTGCCAGCAGCCCCGGGGGTGTAGAGACCCAGTACTTC
TRBD2,-,TRBJ2-1,TRBV9,16,CASSRSGTSGYNEQFF,TGTGCCAGCAGCAGAAGCGGGACTAGCGGTTACAATGAGCAGTTCTTC
-,-,TRBJ1-1,TRBV19,14,CASSIGAGNTEAFF,TGTGCCAGTAGTATAGGGGCAGGTAACACTGAAGCTTTCTTT
-,-,TRBJ2-2,TRBV28,13,CASRIANTGELFF,TGTGCCAGCAGGATAGCGAACACCGGGGAGCTGTTTTTT
TRBD2,-,TRBJ2-5,TRBV5-4,16,CASRKTSGEGQETQYF,TGTGCCAGCAGGAAAACTAGCGGGGAGGGGCAAGAGACCCAGTACTTC
-,-,TRBJ2-5,TRBV7-9,15,CASSATTGSWETQYF,TGTGCCAGCAGCGCTACTACAGGGAGTTGGGAGACCCAGTACTTC
-,-,TRBJ1-2,TRBV28,13,CASSRTSHYGYTF,TGTGCCAGCAGCCGTACCAGTCACTATGGCTACACCTTC
-,-,TRBJ2-1,TRBV6-5,13,CASSKLVSNEQFF,TGTGCCAGTTCTAAGTTGGTTTCCAATGAGCAGTTCTTC
-,-,TRBJ1-4,TRBV18,15,CASSPAPRTNEKLFF,TGTGCCAGCTCACCAGCCCCCAGAACTAATGAAAAACTGTTTTTT
TRBD2,-,TRBJ2-2,TRBV9,16,CASSVVPSGSGGELFF,TGTGCCAGCAGCGTAGTTCCTAGCGGGAGCGGGGGGGAGCTGTTTTTT
TRBD1,-,TRBJ1-3,TRBV4-3,16,CASSQNRGASGNTIYF,TGCGCCAGCAGCCAAAACAGGGGTGCTTCTGGAAACACCATATATTTT
-,-,TRBJ2-7,TRBV5-5,13,CASSLKGVGEQYF,TGTGCCAGCAGCTTGAAAGGGGTAGGCGAGCAGTACTTC
-,-,TRBJ1-5,TRBV5-1,13,CASSPLGNQPQHF,TGCGCCAGCTCACCTCTCGGCAATCAGCCCCAGCATTTT
TRBD2,-,TRBJ2-7,TRBV30,14,CAWSPGLAGLEQYF,TGTGCCTGGAGTCCCGGACTAGCGGGCCTCGAGCAGTACTTC
-,-,TRBJ2-2,TRBV4-3,15,CASSQDLTSVGELFF,TGCGCCAGCAGCCAAGATCTGACTAGTGTCGGGGAGCTGTTTTTT
-,-,TRBJ1-4,TRBV10-3,15,CAISVSDRGNEKLFF,TGTGCCATCAGTGTGTCGGACCGGGGTAATGAAAAACTGTTTTTT
TRBD2,-,TRBJ2-1,TRBV7-3,15,CASSPGTSGVNEQFF,TGTGCCAGCAGCCCCGGGACTAGCGGAGTCAATGAGCAGTTCTTC
-,-,TRBJ1-5,TRBV28,13,CASTLVGNQPQHF,TGTGCCAGCACTTTGGTGGGGAATCAGCCCCAGCATTTT
-,-,TRBJ2-2,TRBV5-5,15,CASSLGTVNTGELFF,TGTGCCAGCAGCTTGGGGACAGTGAACACCGGGGAGCTGTTTTTT
-,-,TRBJ1-2,TRBV19,13,CASSIDLRTGYTF,TGTGCCAGTAGTATAGATCTGAGGACTGGCTACACCTTC
-,-,TRBJ2-1,TRBV11-3,15,CASSLGPGNYNEQFF,TGTGCCAGCAGCTTGGGCCCAGGGAACTACAATGAGCAGTTCTTC
-,-,TRBJ2-1,TRBV5-1,15,CASSLEGLGSVEQFF,TGCGCCAGCAGCTTGGAGGGGTTAGGCTCGGTTGAGCAGTTCTTC
-,-,TRBJ2-7,TRBV7-9,14,CASSSDNVPYEQYF,TGTGCCAGCAGCTCCGACAACGTACCCTACGAGCAGTACTTC
-,once,TRBJ1-2,TRBV5-1,12,CASSLGHYGYTF,TGCGCCAGCAGCTTGGGGCACTATGGCTACACCTTC
-,-,TRBJ1-5,TRBV19,13,CASSIGVRQPQHF,TGTGCCAGTAGTATAGGGGTACGTCAGCCCCAGCATTTT
-,once,TRBJ1-3,TRBV28,16,CASSLDSGLYGNTIYF,TGTGCCAGCAGTTTAGATTCGGGACTTTATGGAAACACCATATATTTT